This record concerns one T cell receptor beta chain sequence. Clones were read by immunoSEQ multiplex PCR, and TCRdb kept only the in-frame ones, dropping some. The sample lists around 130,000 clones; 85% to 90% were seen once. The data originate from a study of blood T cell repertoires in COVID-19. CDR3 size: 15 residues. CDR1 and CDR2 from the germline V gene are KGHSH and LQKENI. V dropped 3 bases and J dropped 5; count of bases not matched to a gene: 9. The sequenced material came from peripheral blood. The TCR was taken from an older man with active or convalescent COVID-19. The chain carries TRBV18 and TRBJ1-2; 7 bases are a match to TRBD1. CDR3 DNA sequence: TGTGCCAGCTCACCCCCGGGGACAGCTTTATATGGCTACACCTTC. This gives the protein CASSPPGTALYGYTF.